This T cell receptor beta chain was obtained from a study of T cells in Graves' hyperthyroidism and ophthalmopathy. The germline V gene encodes CDR1 MDHEN and CDR2 SYDVKM. The CDR3 consists of 17 residues. Concerning this clonotype: Given a much more abundant clone one base away, this may be a read error.

Amplification yielded TCR beta CDR3 regions, with RNA transcripts as the source. Using the HTBI primer set, a first-round RT-PCR was run on the TCR CDR3. Each CDR3 protein gets one entry after TCRdb re-called the multiplex PCR reads with MiXCR. Of some 600,000 distinct CDR3 sequences in the sample, approximately 14% were seen once. Sequenced input: blood. V is TRBV28 and J is TRBJ2-7; 8 bases agree with TRBD1. The receptor was isolated from a woman aged 25 to 39 with Graves' hyperthyroidism that later progressed to Graves' ophthalmopathy. CDR3 protein: CAGSLSTLTGGSYEQYF. CDR3 bases: TGTGCCGGCAGTTTATCAACCTTAACAGGGGGGTCCTACGAGCAGTACTTC.